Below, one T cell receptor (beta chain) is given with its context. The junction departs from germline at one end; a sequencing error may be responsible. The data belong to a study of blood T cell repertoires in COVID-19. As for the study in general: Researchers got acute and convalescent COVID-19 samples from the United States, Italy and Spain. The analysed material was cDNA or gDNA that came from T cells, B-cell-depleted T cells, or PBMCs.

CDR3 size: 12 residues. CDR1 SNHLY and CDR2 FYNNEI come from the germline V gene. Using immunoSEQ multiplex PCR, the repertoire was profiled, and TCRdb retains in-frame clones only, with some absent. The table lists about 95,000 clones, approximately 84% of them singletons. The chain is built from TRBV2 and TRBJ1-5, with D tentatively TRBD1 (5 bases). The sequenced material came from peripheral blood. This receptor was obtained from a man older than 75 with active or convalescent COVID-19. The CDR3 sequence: CASSEVRGSLDF. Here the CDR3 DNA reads TGTGCCAGCAGTGAAGTTCGGGGGAGCTTGGATTTT.